The clone carrying this TCR beta chain was detected only a few times. Antigen unknown. The ends lost 2 bases at V and 3 bases at J; junction bases unmatched: 3. The CDR3 has 14 residues. Germline loops: CDR1 SGDLS, CDR2 YYNGEE. The data derive from a study of beta chain features in type 1 diabetes. Whole-study results and caveats: Possible PCR preference for shorter templates applied equally to patients and controls.

Investigators reverse transcribed all isolated RNA, so they sequenced expressed TCRB transcripts. Produced via immunoSEQ multiplex PCR; TCRdb's table is partial and in-frame only. The sample lists about 270,000 clones; over 12% were seen once. The sample was naive CD4+ T cells from blood. This chain connects TRBV9 to TRBJ1-2; TRBD1 aligns across 8 bases. The TCR comes from a woman aged 40 to 50 in good health. CDR3: CASSVQTGDYGYTF. In nucleotides, the CDR3 is TGTGCCAGCAGCGTCCAGACAGGGGACTATGGCTACACCTTC.